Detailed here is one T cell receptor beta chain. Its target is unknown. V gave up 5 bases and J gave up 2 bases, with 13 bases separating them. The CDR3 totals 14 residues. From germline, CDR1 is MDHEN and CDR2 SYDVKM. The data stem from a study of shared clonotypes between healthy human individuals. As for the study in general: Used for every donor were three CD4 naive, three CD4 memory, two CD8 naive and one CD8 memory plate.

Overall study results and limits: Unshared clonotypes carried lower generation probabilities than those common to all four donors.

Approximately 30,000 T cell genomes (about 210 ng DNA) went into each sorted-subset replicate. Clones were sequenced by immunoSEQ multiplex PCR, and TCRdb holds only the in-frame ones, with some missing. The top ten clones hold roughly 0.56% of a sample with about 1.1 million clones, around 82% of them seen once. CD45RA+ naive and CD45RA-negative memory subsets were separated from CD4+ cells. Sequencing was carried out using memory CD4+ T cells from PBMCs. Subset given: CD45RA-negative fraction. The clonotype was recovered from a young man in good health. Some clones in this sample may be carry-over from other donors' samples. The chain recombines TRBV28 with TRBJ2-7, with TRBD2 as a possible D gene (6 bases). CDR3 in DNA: TGTGCCAGCAGTCCGACTAGTTTCCCCTACGAGCAGTACTTC. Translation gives CASSPTSFPYEQYF.